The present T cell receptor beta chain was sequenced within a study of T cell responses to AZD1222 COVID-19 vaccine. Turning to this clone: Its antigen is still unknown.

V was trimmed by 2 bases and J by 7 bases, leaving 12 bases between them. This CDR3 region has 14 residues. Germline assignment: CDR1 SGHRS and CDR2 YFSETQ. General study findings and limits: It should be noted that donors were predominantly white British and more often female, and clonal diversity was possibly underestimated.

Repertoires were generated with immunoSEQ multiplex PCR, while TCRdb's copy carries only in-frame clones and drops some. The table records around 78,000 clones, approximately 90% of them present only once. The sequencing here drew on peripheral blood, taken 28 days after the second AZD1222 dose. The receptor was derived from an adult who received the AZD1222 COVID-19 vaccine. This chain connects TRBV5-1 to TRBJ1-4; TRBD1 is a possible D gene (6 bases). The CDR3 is CASSFSGGGEKLFF. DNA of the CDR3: TGCGCCAGCAGCTTCTCCGGAGGGGGTGAAAAACTGTTTTTT.